Presented here are 9 T cell receptor beta chains from one specimen sequenced in a study of early T cells in non-severe SARS-CoV-2 infection. TCRdb fed the 5' RACE reads into MiXCR, producing one record per CDR3 protein. The table has 40,000 to 55,000 distinct CDR3 sequences, 7% to 8% seen once; the top ten hold roughly 6.2%. The specimen was whole blood. These receptors originate from an adult who was a healthcare worker with PCR-confirmed SARS-CoV-2 infection or an uninfected control (not recorded which).

This clonotype has at least ten counts. The chain joins TRBV20-1 to TRBJ2-6; weak D call: TRBD1 (6 bases). Trimming pared 5 bases from V and 1 base from J, leaving 18 bases between. The CDR3 is 17 amino acids. CDR1 and CDR2 (germline): DFQATT, SNEGSKA (reference sequence). CDR3 region: CSASTTGIFSGANVLTF. In nucleotides, the CDR3 is TGCAGTGCTTCAACGACAGGAATTTTTTCTGGGGCCAACGTCCTGACTTTC.

This clonotype was found many times. This chain uses TRBV5-5 with TRBJ1-1; 7 bases match TRBD1. V dropped 0 bases and J dropped 4; count of bases not matched to a gene: 12. The CDR3 is 17 residues long. CDR1 and CDR2 from the germline V gene are SGHKS and YYEKEE (reference sequence). CDR3 protein: CASSLAGQLHGSTEAFF. The CDR3 DNA reads TGTGCCAGCAGCTTGGCGGGACAGCTTCATGGTAGCACTGAAGCTTTCTTT. Looking up the rest from reference TRBV5-5 and TRBJ1-1 gives the full variable domain: DAGVTQSPTHLIKTRGQQVTLRCSPISGHKSVSWYQQVLGQGPQFIFQYYEKEERGRGNFPDRFSARQFPNYSSELNVNALLLGDSALYLCASSLAGQLHGSTEAFFGQGTRLTVV.

This clonotype was counted ten times or more. The chain is built from TRBV6-1 and TRBJ2-7, with unresolved D. With 4 bases removed from V and 2 bases from J, the gap between germline ends came to 15 bases. This CDR3 region has 15 residues. CDR1 is MNHNS and CDR2 is SASEGT in the germline V gene. The CDR3 DNA sequence: TGTGCCAGCAGTGGGGTATGGCAGAGACCCTACGAGCAGTACTTC. This gives the protein CASSGVWQRPYEQYF.

This clonotype was recorded at least ten times. The chain carries TRBV20-1 and TRBJ2-2; 7 positions match TRBD2. From germline, CDR1 is DFQATT and CDR2 SNEGSKA (reference sequence). CDR3 size: 17 residues. V trimming: 0 bases; J trimming: 1 base; junction bases outside the gene matches: 8. The CDR3 here is CSARDLARGGNTGELFF. The CDR3 DNA reads as TGCAGTGCTAGAGATCTTGCTCGCGGGGGGAACACCGGGGAGCTGTTTTTT.

This clonotype was seen ten or more times. DNA of the CDR3: TGTGCCAGCAGTTACTACCGGGACAGCCCTTCACCCCTCCACTTT. Its protein product is CASSYYRDSPSPLHF. This sequence joins TRBV6-5 and TRBJ1-6, with TRBD1 matching 7 bases. The V segment lost 1 base and the J segment 9 bases; nucleotides outside the gene matches: 6. Germline CDR1 MNHEY, CDR2 SVGAGI. CDR3 length equals 15 residues.

This clonotype was observed at least ten times. The J gene is TRBJ2-1, the V gene TRBV20-1; TRBD2 might be the D (7 bases). The V gene lost 3 bases and the J gene lost 8 bases, with 20 bases spanning the gap. The CDR3 covers 15 residues. The germline CDR1 and CDR2 sequences are DFQATT and SNEGSKA (reference sequence). The CDR3 sequence: CSASGGALGFHEQFF. The CDR3 nucleotides read TGCAGTGCTAGTGGGGGGGCCCTTGGTTTCCATGAGCAGTTCTTC.

This clonotype has a count of ten or more. This chain links TRBV19 with TRBJ2-7; 7 bases align to TRBD2. J was trimmed by 8 bases and V by 2 bases; bases with no gene match: 6. Germline V gene sequence: CDR1 LNHDA, CDR2 SQIVND (reference sequence). This CDR3 spans 13 amino acids. This CDR3 reads CASSIRTRDKQYF. The CDR3 bases are TGTGCCAGTAGTATACGGACTAGGGATAAGCAGTACTTC.

This clonotype was seen a few times. This sequence joins TRBV28 and TRBJ1-1, with D unresolved. CDR1 is MDHEN, CDR2 SYDVKM, per germline. Trimming removed 2 bases at V and 5 bases at J, with 9 bases between. The CDR3 sequence is 13 residues long. The CDR3 coding sequence is TGTGCCAGCAGTTTAGTCGTAAGGACTGAAGCTTTCTTT. Its translation: CASSLVVRTEAFF.

The chain uses TRBV12-3 or TRBV12-4 and TRBJ1-6; 7 bases line up with TRBD1. CDR3 size: 14 residues. The ends lost 3 bases at V and 10 bases at J; junction bases unmatched: 6. CDR3 loop: CASSFGQESSPLHF. Written as DNA, the CDR3 is TGTGCCAGCAGTTTTGGACAGGAGAGCTCACCCCTCCACTTT.